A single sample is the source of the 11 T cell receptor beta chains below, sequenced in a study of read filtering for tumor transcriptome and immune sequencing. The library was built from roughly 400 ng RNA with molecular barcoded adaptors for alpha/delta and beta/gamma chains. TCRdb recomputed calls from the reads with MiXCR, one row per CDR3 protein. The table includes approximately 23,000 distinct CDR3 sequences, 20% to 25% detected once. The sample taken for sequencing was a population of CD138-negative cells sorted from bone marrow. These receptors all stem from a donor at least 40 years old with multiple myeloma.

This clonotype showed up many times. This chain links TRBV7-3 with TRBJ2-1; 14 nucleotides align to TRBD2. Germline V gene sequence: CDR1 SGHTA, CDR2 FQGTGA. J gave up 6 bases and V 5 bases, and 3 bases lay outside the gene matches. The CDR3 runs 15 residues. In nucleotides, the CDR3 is TGTGCCAGCAGCCAGACTAGCGGGAGGGCCAATGAGCAGTTCTTC. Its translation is CASSQTSGRANEQFF.

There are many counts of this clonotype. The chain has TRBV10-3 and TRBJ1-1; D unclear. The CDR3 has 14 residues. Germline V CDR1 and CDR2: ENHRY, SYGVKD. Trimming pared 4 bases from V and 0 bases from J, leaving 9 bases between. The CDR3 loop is CAISVRSMNTEAFF. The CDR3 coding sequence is TGTGCCATCAGTGTTCGGTCCATGAACACTGAAGCTTTCTTT.

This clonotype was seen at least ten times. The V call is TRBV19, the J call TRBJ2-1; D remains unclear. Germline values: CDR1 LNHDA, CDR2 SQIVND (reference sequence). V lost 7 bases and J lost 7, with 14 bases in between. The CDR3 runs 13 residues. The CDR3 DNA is TGTGCCAGTACCCTCCCGGGTAGAAATGAGCAGTTCTTC. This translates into CASTLPGRNEQFF.

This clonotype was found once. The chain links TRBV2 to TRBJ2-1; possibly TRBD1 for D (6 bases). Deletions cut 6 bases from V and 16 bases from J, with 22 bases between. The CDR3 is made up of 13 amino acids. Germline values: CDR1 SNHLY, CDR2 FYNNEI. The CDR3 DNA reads TGTGCCAGCAGACAGGGTCTCATCGATGATCATTTCTTC. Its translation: CASRQGLIDDHFF.

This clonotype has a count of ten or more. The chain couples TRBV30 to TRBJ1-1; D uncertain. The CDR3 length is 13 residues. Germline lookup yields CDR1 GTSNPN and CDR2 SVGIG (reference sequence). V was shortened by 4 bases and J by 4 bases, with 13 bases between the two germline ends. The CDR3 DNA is TGTGCCTGGAACCTTGGACTTGGCACTGAAGCTTTCTTT. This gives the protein CAWNLGLGTEAFF.

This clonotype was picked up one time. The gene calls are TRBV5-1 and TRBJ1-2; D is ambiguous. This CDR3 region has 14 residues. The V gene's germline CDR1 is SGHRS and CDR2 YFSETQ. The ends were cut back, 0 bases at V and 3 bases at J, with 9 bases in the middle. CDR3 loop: CASSLGGFDYGYTF. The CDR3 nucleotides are TGCGCCAGCAGCTTGGGCGGCTTTGACTATGGCTACACCTTC.

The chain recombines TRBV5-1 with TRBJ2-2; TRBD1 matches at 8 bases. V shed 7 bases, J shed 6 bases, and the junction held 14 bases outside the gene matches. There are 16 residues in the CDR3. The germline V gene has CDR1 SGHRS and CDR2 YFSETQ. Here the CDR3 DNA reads TGCGCCAGCCCCGACCCCGAACAGGGGGACGCCGGGGAGCTGTTTTTT. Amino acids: CASPDPEQGDAGELFF.

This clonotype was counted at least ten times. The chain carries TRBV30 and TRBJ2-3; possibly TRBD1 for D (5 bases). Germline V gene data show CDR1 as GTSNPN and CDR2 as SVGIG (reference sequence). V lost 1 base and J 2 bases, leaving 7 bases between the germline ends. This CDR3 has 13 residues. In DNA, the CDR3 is TGTGCCTGGAGTGGGGGCCTCACAGATACGCAGTATTTT. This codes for CAWSGGLTDTQYF.

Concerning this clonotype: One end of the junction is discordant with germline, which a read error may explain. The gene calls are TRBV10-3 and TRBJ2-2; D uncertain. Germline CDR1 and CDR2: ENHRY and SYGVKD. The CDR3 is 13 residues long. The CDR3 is CAISELDTEELFF. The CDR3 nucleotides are TGTGCCATCAGCGAGCTAGACACCGAGGAGCTGTTTTTT.

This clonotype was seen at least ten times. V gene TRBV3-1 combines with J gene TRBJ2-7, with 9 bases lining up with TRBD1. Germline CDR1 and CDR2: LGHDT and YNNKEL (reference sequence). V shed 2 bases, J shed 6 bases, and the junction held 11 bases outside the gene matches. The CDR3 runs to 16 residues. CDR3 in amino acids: CASSQISGTGSPEQYF. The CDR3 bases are TGTGCCAGCAGCCAAATCTCCGGGACAGGGTCCCCCGAGCAGTACTTC.

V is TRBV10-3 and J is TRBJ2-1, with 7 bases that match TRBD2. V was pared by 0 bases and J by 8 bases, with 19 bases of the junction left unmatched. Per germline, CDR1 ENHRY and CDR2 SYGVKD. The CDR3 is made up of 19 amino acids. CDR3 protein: CAISESGSLPGRGADEQFF. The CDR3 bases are TGTGCCATCAGTGAGTCAGGCAGTTTACCGGGGAGGGGAGCGGATGAGCAGTTCTTC.